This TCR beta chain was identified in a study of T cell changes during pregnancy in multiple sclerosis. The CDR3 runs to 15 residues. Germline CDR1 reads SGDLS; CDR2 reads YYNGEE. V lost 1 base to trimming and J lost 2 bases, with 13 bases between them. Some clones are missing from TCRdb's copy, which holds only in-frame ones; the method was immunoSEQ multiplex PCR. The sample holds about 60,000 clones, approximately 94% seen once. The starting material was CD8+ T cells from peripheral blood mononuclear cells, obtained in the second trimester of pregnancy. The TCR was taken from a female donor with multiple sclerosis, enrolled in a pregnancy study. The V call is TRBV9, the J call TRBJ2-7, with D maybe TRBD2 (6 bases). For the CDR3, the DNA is TGTGCCAGCAGCGTATTCGGGAGTGGAGCCTACGAGCAGTACTTC. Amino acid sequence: CASSVFGSGAYEQYF.